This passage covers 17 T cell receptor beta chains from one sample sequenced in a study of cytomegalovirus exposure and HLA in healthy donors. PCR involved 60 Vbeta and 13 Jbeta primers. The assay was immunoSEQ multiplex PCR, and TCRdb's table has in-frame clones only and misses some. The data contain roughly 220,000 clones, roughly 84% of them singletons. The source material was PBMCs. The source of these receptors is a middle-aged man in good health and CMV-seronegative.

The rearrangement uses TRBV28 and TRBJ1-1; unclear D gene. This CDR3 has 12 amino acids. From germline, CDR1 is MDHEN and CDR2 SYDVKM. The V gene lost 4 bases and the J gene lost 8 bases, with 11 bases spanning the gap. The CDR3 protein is CASSSSRKEAFF. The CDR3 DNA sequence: TGTGCCAGCAGTTCCTCGAGGAAAGAAGCTTTCTTT.

In DNA form, the CDR3 reads TGTGCCAGCGGGAGGGTTCTTAGTCAGCCCCAGCATTTT. This codes for CASGRVLSQPQHF. J is TRBJ1-5 and V is TRBV28; D is undetermined. The CDR3 is made up of 13 amino acids. V was pared by 8 bases and J by 6 bases, with 14 bases between. From germline, CDR1 is MDHEN and CDR2 SYDVKM.

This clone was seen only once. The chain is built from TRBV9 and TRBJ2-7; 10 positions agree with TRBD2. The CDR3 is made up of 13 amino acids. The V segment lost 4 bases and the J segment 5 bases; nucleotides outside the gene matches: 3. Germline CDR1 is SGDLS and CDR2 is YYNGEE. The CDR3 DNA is TGTGCCAGCAGCAATAGCGGGAGGAACGAGCAGTACTTC. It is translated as CASSNSGRNEQYF.

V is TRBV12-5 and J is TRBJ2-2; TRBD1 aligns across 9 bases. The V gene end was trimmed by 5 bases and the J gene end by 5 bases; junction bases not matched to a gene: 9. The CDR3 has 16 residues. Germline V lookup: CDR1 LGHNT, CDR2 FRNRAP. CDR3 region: CASGTWTGARTGELFF. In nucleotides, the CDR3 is TGTGCTAGTGGTACCTGGACAGGGGCAAGGACCGGGGAGCTGTTTTTT.

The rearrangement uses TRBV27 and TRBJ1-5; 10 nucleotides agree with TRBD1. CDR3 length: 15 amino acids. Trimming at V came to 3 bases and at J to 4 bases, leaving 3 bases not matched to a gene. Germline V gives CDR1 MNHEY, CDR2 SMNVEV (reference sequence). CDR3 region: CASSLGQGRNQPQHF. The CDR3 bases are TGTGCCAGCAGTTTGGGACAGGGGCGAAATCAGCCCCAGCATTTT.

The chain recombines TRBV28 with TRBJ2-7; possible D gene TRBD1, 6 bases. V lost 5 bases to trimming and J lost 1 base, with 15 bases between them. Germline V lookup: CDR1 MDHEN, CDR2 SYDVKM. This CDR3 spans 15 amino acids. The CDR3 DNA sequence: TGTGCCAGCAGTCCTCCCGGGACATTATCCTACGAGCAGTACTTC. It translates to CASSPPGTLSYEQYF. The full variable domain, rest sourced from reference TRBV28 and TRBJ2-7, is DVKVTQSSRYLVKRTGEKVFLECVQDMDHENMFWYRQDPGLGLRLIYFSYDVKMKEKGDIPEGYSVSREKKERFSLILESASTNQTSMYLCASSPPGTLSYEQYFGPGTRLTVT.

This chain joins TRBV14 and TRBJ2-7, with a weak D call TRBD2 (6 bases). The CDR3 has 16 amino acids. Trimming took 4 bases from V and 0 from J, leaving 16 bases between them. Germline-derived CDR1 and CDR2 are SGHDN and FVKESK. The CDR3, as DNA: TGTGCCAGCAGCCGGGACGGGACCGGGGGCTCCTACGAGCAGTACTTC. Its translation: CASSRDGTGGSYEQYF.

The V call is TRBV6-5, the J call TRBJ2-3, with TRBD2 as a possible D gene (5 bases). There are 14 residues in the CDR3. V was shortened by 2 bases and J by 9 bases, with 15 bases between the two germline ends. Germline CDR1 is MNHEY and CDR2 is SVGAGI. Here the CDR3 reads CASSYVRGVDTQYF. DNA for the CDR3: TGTGCCAGCAGTTACGTTCGGGGAGTAGACACGCAGTATTTT.

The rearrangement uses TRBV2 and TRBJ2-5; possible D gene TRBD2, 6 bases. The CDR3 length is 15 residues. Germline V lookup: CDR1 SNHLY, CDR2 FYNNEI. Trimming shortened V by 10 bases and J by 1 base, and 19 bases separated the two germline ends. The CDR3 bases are TGTGCCACGAATAGTATGGGGACTCTCCAAGAGACCCAGTACTTC. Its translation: CATNSMGTLQETQYF.

The CDR3: CASSIGGHETQYF. The CDR3 DNA reads as TGTGCCAGTAGTATAGGCGGTCACGAGACCCAGTACTTC. The rearrangement joins TRBV19 to TRBJ2-5; D is unresolved. Trimming shortened V by 1 base and J by 5 bases, and 8 bases separated the two germline ends. Germline V gene data show CDR1 as LNHDA and CDR2 as SQIVND (reference sequence). The CDR3 has 13 amino acids.

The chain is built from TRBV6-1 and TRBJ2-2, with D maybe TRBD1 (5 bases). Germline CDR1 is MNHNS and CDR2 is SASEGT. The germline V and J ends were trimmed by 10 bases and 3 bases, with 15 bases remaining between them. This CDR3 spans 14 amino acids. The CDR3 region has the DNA TGTGCCACCGAGGCAGGGTGGTACACCGGGGAGCTGTTTTTT. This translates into CATEAGWYTGELFF.

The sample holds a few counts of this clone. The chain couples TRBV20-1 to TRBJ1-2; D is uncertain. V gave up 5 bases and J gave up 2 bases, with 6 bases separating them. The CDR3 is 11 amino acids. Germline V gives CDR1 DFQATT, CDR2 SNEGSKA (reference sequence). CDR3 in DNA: TGCAGTGCTGAGGAGAACTATGGCTACACCTTC. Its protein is CSAEENYGYTF.

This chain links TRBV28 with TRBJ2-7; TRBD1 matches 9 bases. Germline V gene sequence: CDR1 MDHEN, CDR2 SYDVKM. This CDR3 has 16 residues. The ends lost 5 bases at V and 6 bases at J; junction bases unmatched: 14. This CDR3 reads CASSLLHVGQGREQYF. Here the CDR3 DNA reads TGTGCCAGCAGTCTACTCCACGTGGGACAGGGTCGCGAGCAGTACTTC.

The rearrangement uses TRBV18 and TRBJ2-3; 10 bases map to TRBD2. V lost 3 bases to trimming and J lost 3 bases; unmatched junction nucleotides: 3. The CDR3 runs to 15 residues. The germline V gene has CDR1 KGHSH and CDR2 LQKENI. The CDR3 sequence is CASSPLAGETDTQYF. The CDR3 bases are TGTGCCAGCTCACCCCTAGCGGGAGAAACAGATACGCAGTATTTT.

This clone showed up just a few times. Here the CDR3 DNA reads TGTGCCAGCAGAGAATTAGCGGGAGCGTTAAAGACCCAGTACTTC. Its translation: CASRELAGALKTQYF. This sequence joins TRBV27 and TRBJ2-5, with 9 bases matching TRBD2. The V and J ends lost 6 bases and 6 bases, in that order; junction bases with no gene match: 11. CDR3 length equals 15 residues. Germline CDR1 MNHEY, CDR2 SMNVEV (reference sequence).

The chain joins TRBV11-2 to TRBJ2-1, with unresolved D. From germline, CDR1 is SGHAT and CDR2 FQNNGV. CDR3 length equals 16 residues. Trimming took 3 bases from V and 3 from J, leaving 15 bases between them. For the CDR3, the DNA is TGTGCCAGCAGCTTCCTCCGGCGGAACCTCTACAATGAGCAGTTCTTC. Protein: CASSFLRRNLYNEQFF.

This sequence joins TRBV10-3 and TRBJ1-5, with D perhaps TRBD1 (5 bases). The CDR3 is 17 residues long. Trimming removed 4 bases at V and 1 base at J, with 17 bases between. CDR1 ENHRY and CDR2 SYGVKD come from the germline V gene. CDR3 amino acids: CAISASRGDSSNQPQHF. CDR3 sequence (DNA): TGTGCCATCAGTGCTTCCCGGGGGGATTCGAGCAATCAGCCCCAGCATTTT.